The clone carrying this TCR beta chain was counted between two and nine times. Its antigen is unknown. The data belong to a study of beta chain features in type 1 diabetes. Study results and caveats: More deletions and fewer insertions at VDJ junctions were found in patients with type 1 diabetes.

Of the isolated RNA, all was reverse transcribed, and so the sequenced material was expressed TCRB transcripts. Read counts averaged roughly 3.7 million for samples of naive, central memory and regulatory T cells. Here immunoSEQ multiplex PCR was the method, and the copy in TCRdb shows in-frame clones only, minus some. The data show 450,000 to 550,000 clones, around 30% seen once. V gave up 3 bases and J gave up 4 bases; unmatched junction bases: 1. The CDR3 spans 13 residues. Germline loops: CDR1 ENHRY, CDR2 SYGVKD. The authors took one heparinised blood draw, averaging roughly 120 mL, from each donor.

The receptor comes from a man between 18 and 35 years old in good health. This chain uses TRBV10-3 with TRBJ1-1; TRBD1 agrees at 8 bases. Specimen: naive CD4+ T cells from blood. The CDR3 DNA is TGTGCCATCAGTGATCAGGGGGCCACTGAAGCTTTCTTT. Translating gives CAISDQGATEAFF.